The next 28 T cell receptor beta chains were all read from a single sample in a study of T cell responses to AZD1222 COVID-19 vaccine. Sequencing used immunoSEQ multiplex PCR; TCRdb keeps in-frame clones, though not all of them. The sample lists about 150,000 clones, over 90% occurring once. This material consisted of peripheral blood, taken 28 days after the second AZD1222 dose. The receptors were gathered from an adult who received the AZD1222 COVID-19 vaccine.

The rearrangement uses TRBV7-9 and TRBJ2-1, with 15 bases fitting TRBD2. CDR3 size: 15 residues. Germline V gives CDR1 SEHNR, CDR2 FQNEAQ (reference sequence). The V segment lost 6 bases and the J segment 9 bases; nucleotides outside the gene matches: 6. CDR3 bases: TGTGCCAGCAGATCCGGGACTAGCGGGGGGATTGAGCAGTTCTTC. It translates to CASRSGTSGGIEQFF.

This chain connects TRBV19 to TRBJ2-1, with a possible D match to TRBD2 (6 bases). The CDR3 is 14 amino acids. From germline, CDR1 is LNHDA and CDR2 SQIVND (reference sequence). V lost 7 bases and J lost 4, with 14 bases in between. In DNA form, the CDR3 reads TGTGCCAGTAACCGCCCAGGGAGGTACAATGAGCAGTTCTTC. It is translated as CASNRPGRYNEQFF.

V and J are TRBV30 and TRBJ2-1; 11 bases fit TRBD2. Germline assignment: CDR1 GTSNPN and CDR2 SVGIG (reference sequence). The CDR3 has 19 amino acids. The V and J ends lost 0 bases and 0 bases, in that order; junction bases with no gene match: 10. As DNA, the CDR3 is TGTGCCTGGAGTGTTTGGAGGACTAGCGGGCCAAGCTCCTACAATGAGCAGTTCTTC. Translation gives CAWSVWRTSGPSSYNEQFF.

This rearrangement joins TRBV2 to TRBJ2-1; 7 nucleotides match TRBD1. V shed 5 bases, J shed 0 bases, and the junction held 16 bases outside the gene matches. This CDR3 has 19 amino acids. From germline, CDR1 is SNHLY and CDR2 FYNNEI. CDR3 region: CASSHTRTGVFGSYNEQFF. CDR3 coding DNA: TGTGCCAGCAGTCACACCCGGACAGGTGTCTTCGGCTCCTACAATGAGCAGTTCTTC.

The V gene is TRBV2, the J gene TRBJ1-2; no clear D. Germline V gene lookup returns CDR1 SNHLY and CDR2 FYNNEI. The CDR3 spans 12 residues. V lost 10 bases to trimming and J lost 4 bases, with 13 bases between them. In nucleotides, the CDR3 is TGTGCCAAAATTGACGGAAGCTATGGCTACACCTTC. This gives the protein CAKIDGSYGYTF.

The chain combines TRBV14 with TRBJ1-1; 7 bases agree with TRBD1. Looked up from germline, CDR1 is SGHDN and CDR2 is FVKESK. This CDR3 spans 12 amino acids. The ends lost 3 bases at V and 10 bases at J; junction bases unmatched: 5. CDR3 amino acids: CASSHTGVGAFF. The CDR3 nucleotides are TGTGCCAGCAGCCATACAGGGGTGGGAGCTTTCTTT.

This clone was counted a few times. The chain links TRBV3-1 (or the pseudogene TRBV3-2) to TRBJ2-7; TRBD2 aligns across 13 bases. This CDR3 is built from 17 residues. Per germline, CDR1 LGHDT and CDR2 YNNKEL (reference sequence). The V segment lost 4 bases and the J segment 5 bases; nucleotides outside the gene matches: 11. The CDR3 here is CASSPSGLAGVVHEQYF. DNA of the CDR3: TGTGCCAGCAGCCCCTCAGGACTAGCGGGAGTGGTCCACGAGCAGTACTTC.

The chain combines TRBV14 with TRBJ2-1, with D unclear. In germline, CDR1 is SGHDN, CDR2 FVKESK. Trimming left V 5 bases short and J 5 bases short, with 16 bases between. The CDR3 consists of 15 residues. The CDR3 DNA reads as TGTGCCAGCAGCGCTCGACTGCCCGGTCACAATGAGCAGTTCTTC. Translating it yields CASSARLPGHNEQFF.

The rearrangement links TRBV13 to TRBJ2-7; TRBD1 matches at 8 bases. Germline V lookup: CDR1 PRHDT, CDR2 FYEKMQ (reference sequence). V was clipped by 5 bases and J by 3 bases; unmatched bases: 12. This CDR3 comprises 16 residues. The CDR3 nucleotides read TGTGCCAGCAGCGTAAGAGGACAGGGTAAATTCTACGAGCAGTACTTC. Encoded protein: CASSVRGQGKFYEQYF.

The rearrangement uses TRBV4-1 and TRBJ2-1; 12 nucleotides agree with TRBD2. CDR1 MGHRA and CDR2 YSYEKL come from the germline V gene. V was clipped by 1 base and J by 8 bases; unmatched bases: 9. The CDR3 has 17 amino acids. The CDR3: CASSQASTTSGSHEQFF. CDR3 in DNA: TGCGCCAGCAGCCAAGCCTCAACGACTAGCGGGAGCCATGAGCAGTTCTTC.

The V call is TRBV7-8, the J call TRBJ2-1; 7 nucleotides match TRBD1. The CDR3 totals 13 residues. V lost 4 bases to trimming and J lost 4 bases; unmatched junction nucleotides: 1. Germline V CDR1 and CDR2: SGHVS, FQNEAQ. CDR3 nucleotide sequence: TGTGCCAGCAGCTCGGGACAGTACAATGAGCAGTTCTTC. Its translation: CASSSGQYNEQFF. Combining the CDR3 with reference TRBV7-8 and TRBJ2-1 gives the whole variable domain GAGVSQSPRYKVAKRGQDVALRCDPISGHVSLFWYQQALGQGPEFLTYFQNEAQLDKSGLPSDRFFAERPEGSVSTLKIQRTQQEDSAVYLCASSSGQYNEQFFGPGTRLTVL.

The chain is built from TRBV28 and TRBJ2-7; 10 nucleotides align to TRBD2. Germline V gene sequence: CDR1 MDHEN, CDR2 SYDVKM. V was clipped by 6 bases and J by 4 bases; unmatched bases: 9. CDR3 length equals 15 residues. The CDR3 sequence is CASSSRASGSYEQYF. The CDR3 coding sequence is TGTGCCAGCAGCTCTCGGGCTAGCGGGAGTTACGAGCAGTACTTC.

The gene calls are TRBV5-6 and TRBJ2-3; D unresolved. Germline CDR1 and CDR2: SGHDT and YYEEEE. V lost 1 base and J lost 5, with 2 bases in between. The CDR3 loop spans 11 amino acids. CDR3 sequence (DNA): TGTGCCAGCAGCTTGAAAGATACGCAGTATTTT. Translating gives CASSLKDTQYF.

The rearrangement joins TRBV4-1 to TRBJ1-1, with 9 nucleotides matching TRBD1. From germline, CDR1 is MGHRA and CDR2 YSYEKL. V shed 5 bases, J shed 7 bases, and the junction held 8 bases outside the gene matches. The CDR3 extends over 14 amino acids. CDR3 protein: CASSINRGRDEAFF. CDR3 DNA: TGCGCCAGCAGCATAAACAGGGGGCGTGATGAAGCTTTCTTT.

The chain uses TRBV4-1 and TRBJ1-2, with 7 bases aligning to TRBD1. The J segment lost 4 bases and the V segment lost 2 bases, leaving 7 bases of the junction unmatched. Per germline, CDR1 MGHRA and CDR2 YSYEKL. The CDR3 loop spans 15 amino acids. CDR3 residues: CASSQLQGISYGYTF. CDR3 sequence (DNA): TGCGCCAGCAGCCAATTACAGGGGATTTCCTATGGCTACACCTTC.

The sample holds a few counts of this clone. V is TRBV4-1 and J is TRBJ1-6; D is uncertain. This CDR3 is 18 amino acids long. In germline, CDR1 is MGHRA, CDR2 YSYEKL. V lost 1 base to trimming and J lost 3 bases, with 16 bases between them. The CDR3 DNA reads as TGCGCCAGCAGCCAAGGATACCACCAGGCCAACTATAATTCACCCCTCCACTTT. Its protein product is CASSQGYHQANYNSPLHF.

The J gene is TRBJ2-2, the V gene TRBV24-1; 7 positions match TRBD2. V lost 5 bases and J lost 1; bases outside the gene matches: 6. The V gene's germline CDR1 is KGHDR and CDR2 SFDVKD. The CDR3 length is 16 residues. CDR3 nucleotides: TGTGCCACCAGTGGCAGGACTAGGGTGAACACCGGGGAGCTGTTTTTT. Translation gives CATSGRTRVNTGELFF.

This clone was detected only once. The junction does not match germline at one end; this may be a read error. The chain recombines TRBV3-1 (or the pseudogene TRBV3-2) with TRBJ1-5, with unresolved D. The germline V gene encodes CDR1 LGHDT and CDR2 YNNKEL (reference sequence). The CDR3 sequence is 14 residues long. CDR3: CASSQEVGNQPQHF. Here the CDR3 DNA reads TGTGCCAGCAGTCAAGAAGTAGGAAATCAGCCCCAGCATTTT.

V is TRBV5-1 and J is TRBJ1-3; a possible D gene is TRBD1 (6 bases). V was cut by 0 bases and J by 0 bases, with 10 bases left in between. This CDR3 is 16 amino acids long. From germline, CDR1 is SGHRS and CDR2 YFSETQ. CDR3 DNA sequence: TGCGCCAGCAGCTTGGAAGGGGGAAACTCTGGAAACACCATATATTTT. Translation gives CASSLEGGNSGNTIYF.

The chain joins TRBV18 to TRBJ2-7; TRBD2 is a possible D gene (5 bases). Trimming removed 4 bases at V and 1 base at J, with 17 bases between. Germline lookup yields CDR1 KGHSH and CDR2 LQKENI. This CDR3 is built from 16 residues. This CDR3 reads CASSLKIPTKSYEQYF. The CDR3 DNA reads as TGTGCCAGCTCACTAAAAATCCCGACTAAGTCCTACGAGCAGTACTTC.

This rearrangement joins TRBV4-1 to TRBJ1-3; D remains unclear. Trimming removed 2 bases from V and 6 bases from J, with 11 bases in between. Per germline, CDR1 MGHRA and CDR2 YSYEKL. CDR3 length: 14 residues. CDR3 sequence: CASSQPLQKNTIYF. The CDR3 DNA reads as TGCGCCAGCAGCCAACCTTTACAAAAAAACACCATATATTTT.

The chain uses TRBV5-6 and TRBJ2-7; possible D gene TRBD2, 6 bases. Germline assignment: CDR1 SGHDT and CDR2 YYEEEE. The ends were cut back, 3 bases at V and 6 bases at J, with 10 bases in the middle. The CDR3 is made up of 12 amino acids. CDR3 in DNA: TGTGCCAGCAGCTCAGGCGGGACCGAGCAGTACTTC. Protein sequence: CASSSGGTEQYF.

The chain employs TRBV7-2 and TRBJ2-1; the D gene could be TRBD1 or TRBD2 (5 bases each). The CDR3 covers 16 residues. Germline CDR1 is SGHTA and CDR2 is FQGNSA. V was clipped by 1 base and J by 0 bases, with 10 bases between them. DNA of the CDR3: TGTGCCAGCAGCTTAGTTAAGGGGAGCTCCTACAATGAGCAGTTCTTC. It translates to CASSLVKGSSYNEQFF.

This chain links TRBV15 with TRBJ2-1; 12 bases align to TRBD2. This CDR3 spans 20 amino acids. Germline V lookup: CDR1 LNHNV, CDR2 YYDKDF (reference sequence). V shed 2 bases, J shed 2 bases, and the junction held 13 bases outside the gene matches. DNA for the CDR3: TGTGCCACCAGCAGACCATTCAGACTAGCGGGGGAGAACCCCTACAATGAGCAGTTCTTC. It translates to CATSRPFRLAGENPYNEQFF.

The CDR3 coding sequence is TGTGCCAGCAGTTTTTGGGAGCTAGCGGGAGGGAAGAGCTCCTACAATGAGCAGTTCTTC. Residues: CASSFWELAGGKSSYNEQFF. The V gene is TRBV28, the J gene TRBJ2-1; TRBD2 matches 12 bases. The CDR3 contains 20 residues. Germline assignment: CDR1 MDHEN and CDR2 SYDVKM. The trim removed 3 bases at V and 0 bases at J, leaving 12 bases unmatched.

The chain uses TRBV5-1 and TRBJ2-1; 9 nucleotides match TRBD2. V lost 1 base, J lost 8 bases, and 7 bases stayed unmatched. The CDR3 covers 15 residues. From germline, CDR1 is SGHRS and CDR2 YFSETQ. This chain's CDR3 is CASSLSLAGRDEQFF. The CDR3 DNA reads as TGCGCCAGCAGCTTGAGTCTAGCGGGAAGGGATGAGCAGTTCTTC.

The chain is built from TRBV14 and TRBJ2-3; 7 positions match TRBD2. The germline CDR1 and CDR2 sequences are SGHDN and FVKESK. This CDR3 region has 17 residues. The junction had 9 bases not matched to a gene; V was cut back by 1 base and J by 2 bases. The CDR3 region has the DNA TGTGCCAGCAGCCAAGGTCGAGGGAGGGTTAACACAGATACGCAGTATTTT. It codes for CASSQGRGRVNTDTQYF.

V is TRBV6-1 and J is TRBJ2-5; TRBD2 is a possible D gene (5 bases). CDR1 and CDR2 (germline): MNHNS, SASEGT. The length of the CDR3 is 13 residues. Trimming cost V 3 bases and J 7 bases, with 12 bases left between them. The CDR3 here is CASSDREGRTQYF. The CDR3 bases are TGTGCCAGCAGTGATCGGGAAGGGAGGACCCAGTACTTC.